This T cell receptor (beta chain) was found in a study of regulatory T cells in long-lasting Graves disease (TCRdb year 2021). Some background on the complete study: Persistent Graves' disease meant more than 5 years of antithyroid drug treatment with TSH receptor autoantibodies that stayed positive. Peripheral blood TCR sequencing and RNA sequencing compared persistent Graves' disease patients with newly diagnosed Graves' disease patients. The study was registered as a clinical trial and conducted in China. A total of 33 samples were covered by TCR sequencing, comprising some 13 persistent and approximately 20 newly diagnosed Graves' disease patients. Persistent Graves' disease patients in the clinical cohort had taken antithyroid drugs for approximately 9.5 years on average. The full study reports these points: Sequencing and analysis were limited to the TCR beta chain. More public clonotypes were shared among persistent patients (under 3,000) than among newly diagnosed patients (roughly 1,000). The authors acknowledged the small sample size as a limitation that may reduce accuracy. Persistent Graves' disease patients showed lower TCR Shannon entropy and fewer highly expanded clones than newly diagnosed patients, suggesting clonal expansion. Preferential use of TRBV28, TRBJ1-2 and TRBJ2-5 was observed in persistent disease, whereas TRBV20-1 and TRBJ2-1 were favored in newly diagnosed disease. Peripheral blood alone was examined, since thyroid tissue, which constituted the primary lesion, could not be accessed.

This sample's time point label indicates: persistent/refractory GD, antithyroid drugs over 5 years with positive TRAb. RNA was extracted from PBMCs in TRIzol for both TCR sequencing and RNA sequencing. The diagnosis of Graves' disease was made according to American Thyroid Association guidelines. Patients for the study were recruited at an endocrinology department in Xi'an, China. From each patient, nine milliliters of peripheral blood was collected into an EDTA anticoagulant tube. Ficoll Paque Plus density gradient separation was used to isolate PBMCs, and no further T cell sorting was performed. RNA quality was checked with an Agilent 2100 Bioanalyzer and agarose gel, and concentration with a NanoDrop 2000. From the germline V gene, CDR1 is SQVTM and CDR2 is ANQGSEA. Relative to germline, V is missing 2 bases and J is missing 9 bases, with 8 bases of the junction outside any gene match. The CDR3, from cysteine to phenylalanine, totals 14 residues. The kept DNA is CDR3 alone, 42 bases in frame from the first base.

In its sample, this clonotype was seen a few times. The antigen this receptor binds is unknown. No much larger clone is present one base from it, and per-base qualities are unavailable. The protocol used for the library was multiplex PCR. The run used an Illumina HiSeq 4000. CDR3 regions were amplified by Arm-PCR with iRepertoire HTBI primers to construct TCR beta libraries. Before sequencing, the PCR products underwent gel purification. The paper's data handling went like this. Gene usage analysis of CDR3 amino acid clonotypes used the approximately 62 TRBV and some 13 TRBJ segments found across samples. Filtered high-quality paired reads were merged into contigs using COPE and FqMerger. BLAST was used to align contigs to IMGT TRBV, TRBD and TRBJ reference genes, with CDR3 defined following IMGT. Any clonotype with a frequency above 0.1% was classified as a highly expanded clone. Repertoire diversity was measured by Shannon entropy, and V-J evenness by the Gini coefficient. Public clonotypes were defined as clonotypes shared by more than one individual. Using fastp at Q25 and MiXCR, TCRdb reprocessed the public reads and kept productive beta chains. Each CDR3 protein appears once, grouped with its most common genes and DNA. These V and J calls originate from TCRdb's pipeline instead of the authors' own analysis. Across this sample there are approximately 400,000 distinct CDR3 sequences, with roughly 20% seen only once. The ten largest clones represent 20% to 25% of the sample.

This TCR was recovered from a female donor with Graves disease. Sequencing used peripheral blood mononuclear cells (PBMCs), obtained when the disease was refractory, from a patient treated with antithyroid drugs. The chain is made from TRBV29-1 and TRBJ2-2, with TRBD2 matching 8 junction bases. The CDR3 region has the sequence CSVETSGSIRELFF. The sequence in DNA is TGCAGCGTTGAAACCAGCGGGAGTATCAGGGAGCTGTTTTTT.